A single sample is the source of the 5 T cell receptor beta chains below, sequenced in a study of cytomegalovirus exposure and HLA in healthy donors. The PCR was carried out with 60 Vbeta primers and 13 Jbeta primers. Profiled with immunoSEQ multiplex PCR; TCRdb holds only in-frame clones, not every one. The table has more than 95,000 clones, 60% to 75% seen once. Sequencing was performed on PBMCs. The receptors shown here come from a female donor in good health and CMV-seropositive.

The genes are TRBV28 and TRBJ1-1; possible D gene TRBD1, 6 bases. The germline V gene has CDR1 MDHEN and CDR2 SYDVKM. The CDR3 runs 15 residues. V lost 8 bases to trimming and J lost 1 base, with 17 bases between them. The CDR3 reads CASGKTTGRNTEAFF. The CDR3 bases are TGTGCCAGCGGAAAAACAACAGGGAGGAACACTGAAGCTTTCTTT.

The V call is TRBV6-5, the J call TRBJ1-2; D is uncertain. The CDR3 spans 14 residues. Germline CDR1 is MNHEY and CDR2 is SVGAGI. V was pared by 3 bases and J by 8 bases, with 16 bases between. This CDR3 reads CASSYLRRSWGYTF. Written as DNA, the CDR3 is TGTGCCAGCAGTTATCTCCGGCGGTCCTGGGGCTACACCTTC.

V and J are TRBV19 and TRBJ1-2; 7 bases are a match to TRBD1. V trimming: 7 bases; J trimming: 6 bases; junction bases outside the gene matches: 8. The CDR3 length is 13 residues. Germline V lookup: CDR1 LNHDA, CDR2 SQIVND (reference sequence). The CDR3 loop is CASKTDRAHGYTF. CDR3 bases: TGTGCCAGTAAAACCGACAGGGCTCATGGCTACACCTTC.

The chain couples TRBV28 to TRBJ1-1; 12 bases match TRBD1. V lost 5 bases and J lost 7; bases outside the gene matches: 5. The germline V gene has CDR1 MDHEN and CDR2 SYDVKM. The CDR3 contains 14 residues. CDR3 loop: CASSTGQGADEAFF. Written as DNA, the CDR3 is TGTGCCAGCAGTACGGGACAGGGGGCGGATGAAGCTTTCTTT.

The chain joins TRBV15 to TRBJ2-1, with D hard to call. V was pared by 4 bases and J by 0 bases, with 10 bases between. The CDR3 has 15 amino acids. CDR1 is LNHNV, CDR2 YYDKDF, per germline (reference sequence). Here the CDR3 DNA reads TGTGCCACCAGCAAAACAGACCGCTCCTACAATGAGCAGTTCTTC. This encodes CATSKTDRSYNEQFF.